This T cell receptor (beta chain) came from a study of cytomegalovirus exposure and HLA in healthy donors. The overall study: A prior study identified 100 million to 130 million unique TCR beta sequences from about 180 million T cells.

This clone was observed a handful of times. What it binds is unknown. CDR1 and CDR2 from the germline V gene are MDHEN and SYDVKM. V lost 3 bases, J lost 4 bases, and 18 bases lay in between. This CDR3 comprises 16 residues. The PCR ran on 60 Vbeta and 13 Jbeta primers. Clones were sequenced by immunoSEQ multiplex PCR, and TCRdb holds only the in-frame ones, with some missing. The sample shows roughly 110,000 clones, approximately 76% of them seen only once. Findings and caveats of the study: A few chains linked to CMV were shown in vitro to be specific for CMV antigens. Equally common other TCR beta chains were less clonally expanded than HLA-associated ones, a later analysis found. By HLA locus, TCR association rates varied in a later analysis, with DRB1 showing the most and HLA-C the fewest.

The specimen sequenced was PBMCs. The chain has TRBV28 and TRBJ1-2, with D perhaps TRBD1 (5 bases). This receptor was obtained from a man between 18 and 29 years old in good health and CMV-seronegative. DNA of the CDR3: TGTGCCAGCAGTTTTCGAGCAGGAAGGGGAAGCTATGGCTACACCTTC. It translates to CASSFRAGRGSYGYTF.